The present T cell receptor (beta chain) was sequenced within a study of T cells in Graves' hyperthyroidism and ophthalmopathy. Findings and caveats of the study: The blood repertoire included most of the expanded thyroid clonotypes above 0.001. Through a model of 13 V-J features, ophthalmopathy was separated from stable hyperthyroidism.

This CDR3 is built from 16 residues. Germline lookup yields CDR1 SEHNR and CDR2 FQNEAQ (reference sequence). V shed 1 base, J shed 5 bases, and the junction held 7 bases outside the gene matches. Hyperthyroidism had been newly diagnosed in patients aged 18 to 65, and its duration was under 2 months. Amplification yielded TCR beta CDR3 regions, with RNA transcripts as the source. The HTBI set primed first-round TCR CDR3 RT-PCR. MiXCR was run by TCRdb on the multiplex PCR reads, yielding one entry per CDR3 protein. The sample includes a few hundred thousand distinct CDR3 sequences, around 14% seen only once; the top ten take roughly 7.7%. This clonotype was observed a handful of times. Antigen: not known.

The specimen was blood. The J gene is TRBJ2-5, the V gene TRBV7-9; 10 nucleotides line up with TRBD2. This sequence was found in a woman younger than 35 with Graves' hyperthyroidism. Here the CDR3 reads CASSLVSGRAWETQYF. As DNA, the CDR3 is TGTGCCAGCAGCTTAGTGAGCGGGAGGGCCTGGGAGACCCAGTACTTC.